The clone carrying this T cell receptor (beta chain) was counted between two and nine times. The same CDR3 arises from other DNA sequences in this sample as well. Authors' processing steps: Amplification of reference gene primers was used by the study to estimate nucleated cell counts. Assay used: immunoSEQ multiplex PCR; TCRdb lists only in-frame clones, some missing. V and J calls and clone size are given by that table; D and trimming were obtained from the DNA. Of fewer than 200,000 clones detected, around 85% appear once; the ten largest clones hold about 9.1%. The data were obtained in a study of blood T cell repertoires in COVID-19. Study background: Whether acute or convalescent, the COVID-19 samples came from the United States, Italy and Spain. From T cells, B-cell-depleted T cells, or PBMCs came the material, which was cDNA or gDNA.

This CDR3 contains 16 residues. CDR1 and CDR2 from the germline V gene are SNHLY and FYNNEI. V was clipped by 7 bases and J by 0 bases, with 15 bases between them. The clonotype was recovered from a woman aged 80 or older with acute or convalescent COVID-19. Sequencing used peripheral blood. The chain combines TRBV2 with TRBJ2-2; a weak D match, TRBD2 (5 bases). CDR3 region: CASTRAEVPNTGELFF. CDR3 in DNA: TGTGCCAGCACTAGGGCGGAGGTACCGAACACCGGGGAGCTGTTTTTT.